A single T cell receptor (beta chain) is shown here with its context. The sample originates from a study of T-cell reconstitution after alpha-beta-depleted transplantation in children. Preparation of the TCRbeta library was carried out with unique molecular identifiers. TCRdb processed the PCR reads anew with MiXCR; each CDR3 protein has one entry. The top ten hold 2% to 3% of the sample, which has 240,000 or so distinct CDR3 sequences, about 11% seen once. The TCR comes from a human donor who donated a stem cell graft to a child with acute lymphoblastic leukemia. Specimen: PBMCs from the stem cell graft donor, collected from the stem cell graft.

CDR3 sequence reads: CASSQDLSGYGYTF. CDR3 DNA: TGCGCCAGCAGCCAAGATCTCAGCGGATATGGCTACACCTTC. The chain links TRBV4-3 to TRBJ1-2; no definite D call. Germline-derived CDR1 and CDR2 are LGHNA and YSLEER. This CDR3 is 14 amino acids long. Trimming stripped 0 bases from V and 5 bases from J, with 10 bases between.